This T cell receptor (beta chain) was retrieved from a study of blood T cell repertoires in COVID-19. Study background: Acute-phase and convalescent COVID-19 samples originated in the United States, Italy and Spain. T cells, B-cell-depleted T cells, or PBMCs provided the cDNA or gDNA that served as material.

Original methodology: Reference gene primer amplification gave nucleated cell count estimates. Clones were sequenced by immunoSEQ multiplex PCR, and TCRdb holds only the in-frame ones, with some missing. V and J calls and clone size are copied from that table; D and trimming were computed from the DNA. The sample contains a few hundred thousand clones, around four fifths of which appear only once. The CDR3 is 13 residues long. Between the trimmed V and J ends, which lost 8 bases and 0 bases, there was a span of 8 bases. The V call is TRBV12-3 or TRBV12-4, the J call TRBJ1-3; D not resolved. The clonotype was recovered from a man aged 25 to 40 with active or convalescent COVID-19. Material: peripheral blood. The CDR3 is CASDQHSGNTIYF. CDR3 nucleotides: TGTGCCAGCGATCAACACTCTGGAAACACCATATATTTT.